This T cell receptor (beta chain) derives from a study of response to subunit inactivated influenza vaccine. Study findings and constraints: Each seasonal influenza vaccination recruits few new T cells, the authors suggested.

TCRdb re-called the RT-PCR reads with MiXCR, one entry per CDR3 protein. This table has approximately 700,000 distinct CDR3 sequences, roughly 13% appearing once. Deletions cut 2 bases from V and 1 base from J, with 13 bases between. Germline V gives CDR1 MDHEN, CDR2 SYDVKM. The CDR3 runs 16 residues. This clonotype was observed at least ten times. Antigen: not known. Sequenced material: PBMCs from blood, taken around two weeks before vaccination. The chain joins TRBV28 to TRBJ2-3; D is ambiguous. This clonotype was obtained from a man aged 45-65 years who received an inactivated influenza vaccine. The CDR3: CASSLSPSYGTDTQYF. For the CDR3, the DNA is TGTGCCAGCAGTTTAAGCCCCTCTTACGGCACAGATACGCAGTATTTT.